The 30 T cell receptor beta chains given below trace back to one sample, sequenced in a study of CD8+ T cells in alopecia areata. Extracted RNA was reverse transcribed, and the resulting cDNA served as sequencing template. Only in-frame clones appear in the TCRdb table, and some are missing; sequencing was by immunoSEQ multiplex PCR. The repertoire includes 120,000 to 150,000 clones, approximately 50% of them detected once, and about 6.3% sits in the top ten. Sequencing was done on a sample of CD4+ T cells sorted from blood. The receptors derive from a human donor with alopecia areata.

This clone turned up a few times. V gene TRBV5-1 combines with J gene TRBJ2-7; TRBD2 is a possible D gene (6 bases). The germline CDR1 and CDR2 sequences are SGHRS and YFSETQ. CDR3 length: 13 residues. Trimming shortened V by 0 bases and J by 4 bases, and 8 bases separated the two germline ends. The CDR3 is CASSLARGYEQYF. CDR3 coding DNA: TGCGCCAGCAGCTTGGCACGGGGGTACGAGCAGTACTTC.

This clone was detected only a few times. The V call is TRBV27, the J call TRBJ2-6, with D possibly TRBD1 on 5 matching bases. The V gene lost 3 bases and the J gene lost 0 bases, with 18 bases spanning the gap. This CDR3 is 19 amino acids long. Germline CDR1 MNHEY, CDR2 SMNVEV (reference sequence). CDR3 bases: TGTGCCAGCAGTTTCCAGGGCAAGGGTCCTAGCTCTGGGGCCAACGTCCTGACTTTC. Residues: CASSFQGKGPSSGANVLTF.

The chain is built from TRBV30 and TRBJ2-1, with 8 positions matching TRBD2. The CDR3 runs 14 residues. J was trimmed by 5 bases and V by 1 base; bases with no gene match: 4. Germline V gene data show CDR1 as GTSNPN and CDR2 as SVGIG (reference sequence). The CDR3 DNA follows: TGTGCCTGGAGTGCGCCGGGAGGGAACAATGAGCAGTTCTTC. Its translation: CAWSAPGGNNEQFF.

This clone was seen just once. The V gene is TRBV6-1, the J gene TRBJ1-2; weak D call: TRBD1 (5 bases). CDR1 is MNHNS and CDR2 is SASEGT in the germline V gene. V gave up 4 bases and J gave up 4 bases, with 10 bases separating them. There are 13 residues in the CDR3. For the CDR3, the DNA is TGTGCCAGCAGTGCGGACATAGGCTATGGCTACACCTTC. Amino acids: CASSADIGYGYTF.

The V and J genes are TRBV2 and TRBJ2-1; perhaps TRBD2 as D (5 bases). Germline-derived CDR1 and CDR2 are SNHLY and FYNNEI. The length of the CDR3 is 15 residues. Trimming shortened V by 3 bases and J by 6 bases, and 15 bases separated the two germline ends. The CDR3 coding sequence is TGTGCCAGCAGTGACTCCATGGGAGCTGGCAATGAGCAGTTCTTC. The encoded protein is CASSDSMGAGNEQFF.

This clone has a handful of counts. The CDR3 DNA is TGCGCCAGCAGCTTGGCCTTGGTAGCGTTGGTCACAGATACGCAGTATTTT. It specifies CASSLALVALVTDTQYF. The chain is built from TRBV5-1 and TRBJ2-3; D is possibly TRBD2 (5 bases). V was clipped by 0 bases and J by 2 bases, with 16 bases between them. The CDR3 sequence is 17 residues long. Germline V CDR1 and CDR2: SGHRS, YFSETQ.

The rearrangement joins TRBV4-2 to TRBJ2-3, with 7 positions matching TRBD1. The CDR3 is 17 residues long. With V trimmed by 1 base and J by 8 bases, 15 bases remained unmatched. Germline values: CDR1 LGHNA, CDR2 YNFKEQ. The CDR3 DNA reads TGTGCCAGCAGCCAAGCTCCGACAGGGCTGCACCCTGGTACGCAGTATTTT. Encoded protein: CASSQAPTGLHPGTQYF.

This clone was seen more than once but under ten times. The V and J genes are TRBV5-1 and TRBJ2-5; D possibly corresponds to TRBD1 (6 bases). CDR3 length: 15 residues. V lost 4 bases and J 5 bases, leaving 18 bases between the germline ends. Germline-derived CDR1 and CDR2 are SGHRS and YFSETQ. The CDR3 nucleotides read TGCGCCAGCAGCCAACGACGGGAAACAGGGGAGACCCAGTACTTC. Translated: CASSQRRETGETQYF.

Regarding this clone: One junction end does not reproduce the germline sequence, and a read error may be involved. V and J are TRBV29-1 and TRBJ2-7; perhaps TRBD2 as D (6 bases). The CDR3 length is 11 residues. Germline CDR1 and CDR2: SQVTM and ANQGSEA. The CDR3 here is CSVEDQGSRGF. The CDR3 DNA sequence: TGCAGCGTTGAAGATCAGGGCAGCCGGGGGTTC.

The chain is built from TRBV29-1 and TRBJ2-5; no clear D. Trimming took 4 bases from V and 5 from J, leaving 5 bases between them. The CDR3 loop spans 10 amino acids. Germline loops: CDR1 SQVTM, CDR2 ANQGSEA. CDR3 loop: CSVASETQYF. In DNA, the CDR3 is TGCAGCGTTGCTTCGGAGACCCAGTACTTC.

V is TRBV5-1 and J is TRBJ2-7, with TRBD1 identical over 7 bases. V shed 4 bases, J shed 3 bases, and the junction held 4 bases outside the gene matches. The CDR3 covers 13 residues. CDR1 SGHRS and CDR2 YFSETQ come from the germline V gene. Here the CDR3 DNA reads TGCGCCAGCAGCCGGGACAGTAACTACGAGCAGTACTTC. Protein: CASSRDSNYEQYF.

V is TRBV30 and J is TRBJ2-7, with TRBD2 matching over 7 bases. Germline V lookup: CDR1 GTSNPN, CDR2 SVGIG (reference sequence). This CDR3 is 12 amino acids long. V trimming: 8 bases; J trimming: 3 bases; junction bases outside the gene matches: 7. The CDR3 is CAGTGGSYEQYF. Written as DNA, the CDR3 is TGTGCCGGGACCGGCGGGAGCTACGAGCAGTACTTC.

The V gene is TRBV25-1, the J gene TRBJ2-1; 12 bases match TRBD2. The CDR3 consists of 16 residues. J gave up 4 bases and V 3 bases, and 4 bases lay outside the gene matches. Germline lookup yields CDR1 MGHDK and CDR2 SYGVNS. CDR3 amino acids: CASSDPTSGRYNEQFF. CDR3 in DNA: TGTGCCAGCAGTGACCCCACTAGCGGGAGGTACAATGAGCAGTTCTTC.

The chain has TRBV10-2 and TRBJ2-6, with 7 positions matching TRBD1. Per the germline V gene, CDR1 is WSHSY and CDR2 is SAAADI. The CDR3 extends over 17 amino acids. V lost 6 bases and J lost 0; bases outside the gene matches: 8. CDR3 DNA sequence: TGCGCCAGCAGCTACAGGGGAACTCTCTCTGGGGCCAACGTCCTGACTTTC. Protein sequence: CASSYRGTLSGANVLTF.

This chain links TRBV30 with TRBJ2-4; possible D gene TRBD2, 6 bases. This CDR3 has 17 amino acids. V was cut by 0 bases and J by 3 bases, with 18 bases left in between. CDR1 and CDR2 from the germline V gene are GTSNPN and SVGIG (reference sequence). DNA for the CDR3: TGTGCCTGGAGTGTACCCGGATTGGGGCGGGACAAAAACATTCAGTACTTC. Residues: CAWSVPGLGRDKNIQYF.

CDR3 nucleotide sequence: TGTGCCAGCAGCCGAGCGGGGGGGGAAGAGACCCAGTACTTC. Its protein is CASSRAGGEETQYF. V gene TRBV4-2 combines with J gene TRBJ2-5, with TRBD2 matching over 10 bases. The J segment lost 3 bases and the V segment lost 4 bases, leaving 2 bases of the junction unmatched. This CDR3 has 14 residues. CDR1 and CDR2 (germline): LGHNA, YNFKEQ.

The rearrangement links TRBV29-1 to TRBJ2-2; 10 nucleotides line up with TRBD1. V dropped 7 bases and J dropped 0; count of bases not matched to a gene: 11. Germline V gene data show CDR1 as SQVTM and CDR2 as ANQGSEA. This CDR3 spans 17 amino acids. The CDR3 nucleotides are TGCAGCGCCTCCCCGGGACAGGGGACTGCGAACACCGGGGAGCTGTTTTTT. Its protein is CSASPGQGTANTGELFF.

CDR3 sequence: CASSEAGLAGEQYF. The CDR3 DNA reads TGTGCCAGCAGTGAAGCGGGACTAGCGGGCGAGCAGTACTTC. The J gene is TRBJ2-7, the V gene TRBV2, with 12 bases fitting TRBD2. The CDR3 contains 14 residues. Trimming took 0 bases from V and 6 from J; bases not matched to a gene: 0. Germline V gene sequence: CDR1 SNHLY, CDR2 FYNNEI.

This chain uses TRBV29-1 with TRBJ1-3; no clear D. The CDR3 runs to 13 residues. Germline loops: CDR1 SQVTM, CDR2 ANQGSEA. Trimming stripped 4 bases from V and 2 bases from J, with 9 bases between. CDR3 region: CSVGSFTGNTIYF. The CDR3 nucleotides read TGCAGCGTTGGGTCTTTTACTGGAAACACCATATATTTT.

This clone was observed many times. The chain couples TRBV7-2 to TRBJ2-3; 8 nucleotides agree with TRBD2. CDR1 SGHTA and CDR2 FQGNSA come from the germline V gene. V trimming: 5 bases; J trimming: 1 base; junction bases outside the gene matches: 5. The CDR3 is 15 residues long. The CDR3 loop reads CASSLGAGGTDTQYF. The CDR3 DNA reads as TGTGCCAGCAGCCTAGGAGCGGGGGGCACAGATACGCAGTATTTT.

V usage is TRBV4-1 and J usage is TRBJ1-2; D remains unclear. Germline V gene sequence: CDR1 MGHRA, CDR2 YSYEKL. CDR3 length: 17 residues. The ends were cut back, 0 bases at V and 3 bases at J, with 17 bases in the middle. DNA of the CDR3: TGCGCCAGCAGCCAAGAAGAACAGTTCCACTCCTACTATGGCTACACCTTC. This sequence encodes CASSQEEQFHSYYGYTF.

The chain recombines TRBV29-1 with TRBJ1-2; D ambiguous. From germline, CDR1 is SQVTM and CDR2 ANQGSEA. The CDR3 consists of 14 residues. V was pared by 5 bases and J by 0 bases, with 13 bases between. The CDR3: CSVTGRITNYGYTF. CDR3 nucleotide sequence: TGCAGCGTTACGGGAAGGATAACTAACTATGGCTACACCTTC.

The V call is TRBV29-1, the J call TRBJ1-2, with TRBD1 as a possible D gene (5 bases). Germline V gene lookup returns CDR1 SQVTM and CDR2 ANQGSEA. This CDR3 has 14 amino acids. Trimming cost V 6 bases and J 4 bases, with 18 bases left between them. CDR3 sequence reads: CSVEKDKTSYGYTF. DNA of the CDR3: TGCAGCGTAGAAAAGGACAAGACAAGCTATGGCTACACCTTC.

This clone was counted a single time. The gene calls are TRBV4-1 and TRBJ2-7, with 10 nucleotides matching TRBD2. The V and J ends lost 8 bases and 4 bases, in that order; junction bases with no gene match: 5. The CDR3 has 13 residues. Germline assignment: CDR1 MGHRA and CDR2 YSYEKL. CDR3: CASGPSGSYEQYF. Written as DNA, the CDR3 is TGCGCCAGCGGTCCTAGCGGGAGTTACGAGCAGTACTTC.

The J gene is TRBJ2-5, the V gene TRBV2, with 12 bases fitting TRBD2. Per the germline V gene, CDR1 is SNHLY and CDR2 is FYNNEI. V dropped 7 bases and J dropped 1; count of bases not matched to a gene: 4. This CDR3 comprises 15 residues. The CDR3: CASTGLAGIQETQYF. The CDR3 DNA follows: TGTGCCAGCACCGGACTAGCGGGGATCCAAGAGACCCAGTACTTC.

The chain recombines TRBV28 with TRBJ1-1; D remains unclear. This CDR3 has 14 residues. Germline V gives CDR1 MDHEN, CDR2 SYDVKM. V lost 5 bases and J 8 bases, leaving 18 bases between the germline ends. The CDR3: CASSPTPGSQEAFF. The CDR3 coding sequence is TGTGCCAGCAGTCCAACCCCGGGCAGCCAAGAAGCTTTCTTT.

This clone was seen only a few times. The V and J genes are TRBV30 and TRBJ2-2; D not certain. Germline V gene data show CDR1 as GTSNPN and CDR2 as SVGIG (reference sequence). CDR3 length: 14 amino acids. Deletions cut 0 bases from V and 0 bases from J, with 5 bases between. Written as DNA, the CDR3 is TGTGCCTGGAGTGTTTCAACGAACACCGGGGAGCTGTTTTTT. Translation gives CAWSVSTNTGELFF.

This chain links TRBV5-1 with TRBJ2-3; TRBD1 agrees at 7 bases. With V trimmed by 4 bases and J by 2 bases, 4 bases remained unmatched. CDR3 length: 14 amino acids. Germline V gene lookup returns CDR1 SGHRS and CDR2 YFSETQ. CDR3 loop: CASSPGTATDTQYF. The CDR3 region has the DNA TGCGCCAGCAGCCCCGGGACAGCCACAGATACGCAGTATTTT.

The chain has TRBV27 and TRBJ1-2; 10 positions agree with TRBD1. Germline trimming cut 10 bases from V and 6 bases from J; bases unmatched to any gene: 11. This CDR3 is built from 14 residues. The germline V gene has CDR1 MNHEY and CDR2 SMNVEV (reference sequence). The CDR3 protein is CATTTGTGDHGYTF. CDR3 coding DNA: TGTGCCACGACCACCGGGACAGGGGACCATGGCTACACCTTC.

The rearrangement links TRBV29-1 to TRBJ2-5; no firm D call. The CDR3 extends over 12 amino acids. Germline CDR1 is SQVTM and CDR2 is ANQGSEA. Trimming left V 8 bases short and J 1 base short, with 11 bases between. CDR3 nucleotide sequence: TGCAGCATCCGGGTCCTCCAAGAGACCCAGTACTTC. Amino acid sequence: CSIRVLQETQYF.